This entry describes one T cell receptor (beta chain). Its antigen specificity is not known. No quality values exist for individual bases; no much larger clone is one base distant. This sample stems from a study of T-cell memory formation after mild COVID-19 (dated by TCRdb to the early 2020s). Some background on the complete study: TCR sequence clusters from the two donors were largely donor specific. Longitudinal TCRalpha and TCRbeta repertoire sequencing tracked T-cell clones expanding and contracting after mild COVID-19 in two donors. Two young, previously healthy adult volunteers made up the cohort, one male and one female.

What the authors observed across the whole study: SARS-CoV-2 specificity of the second-wave clones peaking on day 37 was not confirmed. From day 15 to 85, contracting clones showed balanced CD4/CD8 phenotypes, whereas a second wave of clones that expanded from day 15 to 37 leaned towards CD4+. Contracting CD4+ clones were located mainly in the CM and EM memory subsets, whereas CD8+ clones were found to be enriched in EMRA. Some responding clones were detected in pre-infection memory, which suggested that pre-existing cross-reactive memory T cells had joined the SARS-CoV-2 response. The study included only a couple of mild cases, and larger cohorts that include severe cases with pre-infection samples were judged to be necessary.

Ficoll-Paque density gradient centrifugation was used to isolate PBMCs. V is trimmed back by 10 bases and J by 2 bases, and the junction contains 12 bases that no gene match accounts for. The CDR3, cysteine through phenylalanine, is 15 amino acids long. Solely the CDR3 DNA is kept, with 45 bases framed from the first base. Based on the germline V gene (reference sequence), the CDR1 and CDR2 sequences are MNHEY and SMNVEV. Sequencing was carried out with an Illumina NovaSeq 6000. cDNA libraries for TCRalpha and TCRbeta were prepared by 5'RACE using constant-segment primers, with sample barcodes and unique molecular identifiers added. Trizol reagent was used to extract RNA from every sample. Libraries were amplified in two PCR steps, with a second sample barcode and Illumina TruSeq adapters added in the second step. Libraries were sequenced on an Illumina NovaSeq with 2 x 150 bp paired-end reads. Under the source paper's analysis protocol: Demultiplexing of reads and collapsing into UMI-guided consensus sequences were performed with migec v1.2.7. Using mixcr v2.1.11, UMI consensuses were aligned to TRA and TRB V and J templates and then assembled into clonotypes. A clonotype was counted as expanded or contracted only if both edgeR and NoisET called the change significant, with noise models trained on biological replicates. For edgeR calls, the cutoffs were a false discovery rate-adjusted p below 0.01 and a log2 fold-change threshold of 1. As an exploratory analysis of dynamics, PCA with hierarchical clustering was applied to max-normalized trajectories of the 1000 most abundant clonotypes. Each responding clone was given a CD4 or CD8 phenotype based on the CD4+ and CD8+ repertoires, which had been sequenced separately. TCRdb itself trimmed the public reads at Q25 with fastp, ran MiXCR and retained productive beta chains. All rows with the same CDR3 protein become a single entry with the most common DNA and genes. TCRdb, rather than the study authors, made the V and J calls. The sample data list around 370,000 distinct CDR3 sequences, and around 20% of these were observed just once. Around 12% of the sample is in the top ten clones.

This TCR came from an adult woman who had mild COVID-19 (a few samples of this study predate the infection). The sample titles of this study are shuffled in the database, so cell type and time point are left out; the donor was told from shared clones. Sequencing was performed on PBMCs or a T cell subset sorted from them (not recorded which). The chain is assembled from TRBV27 and TRBJ2-3; TRBD1 agrees with 7 junctional bases. In nucleotides, the sequence is TGTGCCACCATTCGGACAGGAAAACTCACAGATACGCAGTATTTT. The resulting protein is CATIRTGKLTDTQYF.